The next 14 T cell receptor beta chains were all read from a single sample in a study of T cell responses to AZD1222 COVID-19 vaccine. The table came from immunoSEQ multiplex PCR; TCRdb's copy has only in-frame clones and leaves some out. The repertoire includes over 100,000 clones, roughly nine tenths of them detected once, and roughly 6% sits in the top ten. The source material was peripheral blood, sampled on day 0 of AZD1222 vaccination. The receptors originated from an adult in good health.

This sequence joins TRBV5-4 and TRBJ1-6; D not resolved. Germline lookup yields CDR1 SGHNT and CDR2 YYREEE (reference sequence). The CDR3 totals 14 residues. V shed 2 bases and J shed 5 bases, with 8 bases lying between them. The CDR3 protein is CASSLQKNNSPLHF. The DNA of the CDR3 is TGTGCCAGCAGCTTACAGAAAAATAATTCACCCCTCCACTTT.

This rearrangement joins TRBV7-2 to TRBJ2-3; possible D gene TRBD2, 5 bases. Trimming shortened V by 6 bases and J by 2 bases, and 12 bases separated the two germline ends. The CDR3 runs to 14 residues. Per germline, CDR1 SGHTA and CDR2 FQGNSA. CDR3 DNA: TGTGCCAGCAGGAAACTAGTTACCACAGATACGCAGTATTTT. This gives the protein CASRKLVTTDTQYF.

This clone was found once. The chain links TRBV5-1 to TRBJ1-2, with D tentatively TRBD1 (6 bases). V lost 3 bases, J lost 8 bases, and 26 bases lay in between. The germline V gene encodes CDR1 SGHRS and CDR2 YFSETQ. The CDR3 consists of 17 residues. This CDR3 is CASSSLSGSGVSGGYTF. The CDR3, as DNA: TGCGCCAGCAGCTCCCTGAGCGGGTCAGGGGTATCAGGAGGCTACACCTTC.

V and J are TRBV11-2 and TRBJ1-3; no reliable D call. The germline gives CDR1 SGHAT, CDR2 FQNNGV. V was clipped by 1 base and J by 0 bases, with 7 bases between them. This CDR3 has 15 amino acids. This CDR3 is CASSLVWGSGNTIYF. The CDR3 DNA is TGTGCCAGCAGCTTAGTCTGGGGCTCTGGAAACACCATATATTTT.

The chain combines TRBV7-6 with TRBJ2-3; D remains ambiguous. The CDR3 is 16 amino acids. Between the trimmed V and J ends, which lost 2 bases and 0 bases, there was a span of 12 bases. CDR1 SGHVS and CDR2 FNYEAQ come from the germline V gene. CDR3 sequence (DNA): TGTGCCAGCAGCTTATTAGAAGAGAGTAGCACAGATACGCAGTATTTT. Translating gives CASSLLEESSTDTQYF.

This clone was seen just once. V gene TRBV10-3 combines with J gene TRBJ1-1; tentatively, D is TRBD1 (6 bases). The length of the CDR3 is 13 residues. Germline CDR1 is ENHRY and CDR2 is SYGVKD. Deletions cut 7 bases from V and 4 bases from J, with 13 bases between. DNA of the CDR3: TGTGCCATCAAAAATCCAGGGGTCACTGAAGCTTTCTTT. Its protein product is CAIKNPGVTEAFF.

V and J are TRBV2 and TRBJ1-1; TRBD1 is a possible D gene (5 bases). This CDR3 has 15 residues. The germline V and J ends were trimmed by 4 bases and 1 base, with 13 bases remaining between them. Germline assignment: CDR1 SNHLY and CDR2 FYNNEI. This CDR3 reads CASSGRLGANTEAFF. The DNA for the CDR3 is TGTGCCAGCAGTGGGAGACTAGGGGCGAACACTGAAGCTTTCTTT.

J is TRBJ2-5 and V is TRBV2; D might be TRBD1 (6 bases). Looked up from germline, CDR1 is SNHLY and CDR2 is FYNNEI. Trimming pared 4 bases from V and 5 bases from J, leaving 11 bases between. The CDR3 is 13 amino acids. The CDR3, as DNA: TGTGCCAGCAGTGTGGGACATAGGGAGACCCAGTACTTC. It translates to CASSVGHRETQYF. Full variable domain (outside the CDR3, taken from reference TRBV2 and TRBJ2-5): EPEVTQTPSHQVTQMGQEVILRCVPISNHLYFYWYRQILGQKVEFLVSFYNNEISEKSEIFDDQFSVERPDGSNFTLKIRSTKLEDSAMYFCASSVGHRETQYFGPGTRLLVL.

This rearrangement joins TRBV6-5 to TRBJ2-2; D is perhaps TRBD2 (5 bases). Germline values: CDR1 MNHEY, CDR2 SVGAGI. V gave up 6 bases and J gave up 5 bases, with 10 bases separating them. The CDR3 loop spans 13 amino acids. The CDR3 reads CASRATGTGELFF. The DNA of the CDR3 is TGTGCCAGCAGAGCCACGGGAACCGGGGAGCTGTTTTTT.

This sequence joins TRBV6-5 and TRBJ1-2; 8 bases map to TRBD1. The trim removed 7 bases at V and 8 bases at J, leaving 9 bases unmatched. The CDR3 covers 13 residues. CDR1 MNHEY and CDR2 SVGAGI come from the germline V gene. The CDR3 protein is CASTTDRAVGYTF. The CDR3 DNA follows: TGTGCCAGCACTACGGACAGGGCCGTCGGCTACACCTTC.

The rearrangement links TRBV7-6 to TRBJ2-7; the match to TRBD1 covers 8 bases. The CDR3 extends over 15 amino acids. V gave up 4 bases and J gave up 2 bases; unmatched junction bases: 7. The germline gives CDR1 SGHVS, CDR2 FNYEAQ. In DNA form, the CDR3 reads TGTGCCAGCAGCTCTAGGACAGGGCCCCCCTACGAGCAGTACTTC. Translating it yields CASSSRTGPPYEQYF.

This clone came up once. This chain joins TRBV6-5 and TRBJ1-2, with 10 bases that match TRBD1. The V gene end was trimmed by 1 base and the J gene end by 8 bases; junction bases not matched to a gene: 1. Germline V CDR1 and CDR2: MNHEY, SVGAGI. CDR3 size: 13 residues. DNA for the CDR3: TGTGCCAGCAGTTACTTGACAGGGGGCGGCTACACCTTC. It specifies CASSYLTGGGYTF.

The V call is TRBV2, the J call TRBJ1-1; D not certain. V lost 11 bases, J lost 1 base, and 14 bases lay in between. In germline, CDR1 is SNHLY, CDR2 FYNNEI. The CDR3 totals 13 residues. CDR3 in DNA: TGTGCCGGCACTCGGCAGTCGAACACTGAAGCTTTCTTT. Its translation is CAGTRQSNTEAFF.

The CDR3: CASQKTGTSGYTF. The DNA of the CDR3 is TGTGCCAGTCAAAAGACAGGGACAAGTGGCTACACCTTC. The J gene is TRBJ1-2, the V gene TRBV12-3 or TRBV12-4; TRBD1 matches 7 bases. CDR3 length equals 13 residues. V shed 9 bases and J 7 bases; nucleotides not matched to a gene: 11.